Detailed here is one TCR beta chain. The clone's antigen remains unknown. Base qualities are missing; no much larger clone stands one base away. The entry originates in a study of blood T cells in healthy people across ages (dated by TCRdb to 2013 to 2016). Regarding the complete study: In model experiments, template switching captured roughly one uniquely barcoded TCR beta cDNA molecule for every two T cells. To avoid experimental bias, donors of different ages were randomly spread across the sequencing lanes. Donors were grouped into four age groups: young (average about 15 years), middle-aged (39), aged (around 60) and long-lived (around 82). To track age-related changes in TCR beta repertoire diversity, the study relied on deep sequencing normalized with unique cDNA molecular identifiers. Two additional independent replicas of 1 million unique cDNA reads from the same blood draw were analyzed for two donors (one aged 18 to 29 and one aged 80 or older).

Inclusive of the bounding cysteine and phenylalanine, the CDR3 is 14 residues long. Only CDR3 DNA remains: 42 bases, in frame from the first base. CDR1 and CDR2, per the germline V gene (reference sequence), are DFQATT and SNEGSKA. The V and J ends are trimmed by 2 bases and 4 bases, leaving 12 bases between them. The research as a whole found: As age increased, observed TCR beta diversity per million T cells dropped in a roughly linear way, and a significant reduction was already evident by age roughly 40. Because donor CMV infection status was unknown, age-related changes in expanded clonotypes were potentially confounded. Estimates of total diversity from one million sequenced T cells were regarded as lower bounds and underestimates. Because profiling used bulk unsorted PBMCs, naive and antigen-experienced compartments could not be compared conclusively. Compared with the aged group, the long-lived group had more naive CD4+ T cells, fewer expanded clones and increased TCR diversity, suggesting age selection. A strong correlation was found between observed TCR beta diversity and the percentage of naive T cells measured by flow cytometry.

Library preparation employed 5' RACE. The second PCR ran for about 6 to 12 cycles and used a J-beta primer mix along with a sample-barcoded 5' primer. A unique molecular identifier was introduced onto each TCR beta cDNA molecule by a template-switch 5' adaptor carrying 12 random nucleotides. Each sample yielded at least 3 million CDR3-containing paired-end reads. First-strand cDNA was synthesized from all RNA with the Mint cDNA synthesis kit, primed by a TRBC-specific oligonucleotide. Following uracil-DNA glycosylase treatment, a first 18-cycle PCR with universal primers M1SS and BC2_uni_R was performed on all cDNA. Processing in the source paper ran as follows. For normalization, 1 million high-quality reads were randomly selected from each sample, with every read carrying a distinct molecular identifier. Instead of being binned into consensus sequences, reads with shared molecular identifiers were discarded. MiTCR, with a Q25 quality threshold and the strictest error-elimination algorithm, was used for CDR3 identification, clonotype clustering and error correction. A nonparametric unseen species model with Euler transformation was used to estimate a lower bound on total TCR beta diversity. TCRdb ran its own pipeline on the public reads, namely fastp trimming at Q25 and MiXCR clone calling, and kept in-frame beta chains. Rows with a matching CDR3 protein are joined into one entry that keeps the most common DNA and genes. In this record, the V and J calls reflect TCRdb's handling and not the investigators' own analysis. The sample contains around 2 million distinct CDR3 sequences, roughly 43% of them found a single time. The ten biggest clones cover approximately 22% of the sample.

The donors were a few dozen Caucasian individuals from Russia, aged roughly 6 to 100 years, who were systemically healthy. Each donor gave about 10 milliliters of peripheral blood, drawn into EDTA-treated Vacutainer tubes. PBMCs were isolated by Ficoll-Paque density-gradient centrifugation, with at least 7 million obtained per sample. Total RNA was extracted from PBMCs with Trizol reagent, with at least 5 micrograms obtained per sample. The percentages of naive CD45RAhigh/CD27high T cells were determined by flow cytometry on a PBMC aliquot from every donor. The chain is encoded by TRBV20-1 joined to TRBJ2-1, and perhaps TRBD1 as D gene, on 5 matching bases. The receptor was derived from a human donor in good health. Sample: blood. The CDR3 corresponds to CSARFRVGYNEQFF. The sequenced DNA: TGCAGTGCTAGATTCAGGGTGGGTTACAATGAGCAGTTCTTC.